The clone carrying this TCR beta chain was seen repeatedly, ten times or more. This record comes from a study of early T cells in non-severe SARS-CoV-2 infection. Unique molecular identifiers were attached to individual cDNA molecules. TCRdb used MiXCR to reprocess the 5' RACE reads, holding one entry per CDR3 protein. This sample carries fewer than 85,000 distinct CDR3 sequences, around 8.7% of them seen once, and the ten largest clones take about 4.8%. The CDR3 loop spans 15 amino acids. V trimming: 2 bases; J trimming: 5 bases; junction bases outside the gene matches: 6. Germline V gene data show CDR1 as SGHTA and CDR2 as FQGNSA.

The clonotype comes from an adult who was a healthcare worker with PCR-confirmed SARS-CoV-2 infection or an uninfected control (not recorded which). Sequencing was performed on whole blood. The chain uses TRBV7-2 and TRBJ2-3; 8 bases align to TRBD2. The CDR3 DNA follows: TGTGCCAGCAGCTTACGGGAGGGCCGAGTAGATACGCAGTATTTT. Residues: CASSLREGRVDTQYF.